This TCR beta chain appears in the sequencing data of a study of spatial heterogeneity in lung cancer. This clonotype is termed medium-sized. TCRdb fed the 5' RACE reads into MiXCR, producing one record per CDR3 protein. The table has more than 5,000 distinct CDR3 sequences, 7.8% seen once. Indicated time point: sample taken at primary tumor resection. Samples were obtained from around 72 donors, all untreated early-stage non-small cell lung cancer patients. The study sequenced unsorted whole RNA from tumor, nontumor lung or frozen PBMC. Germline V lookup: CDR1 MDHEN, CDR2 SYDVKM. Trimming removed 7 bases from V and 2 bases from J, with 9 bases in between. CDR3 size: 12 residues.

V usage is TRBV28 and J usage is TRBJ2-7; D call uncertain. This receptor was obtained from a female donor with early-stage non-small cell lung cancer. The source was normal lung tissue next to the tumor, collected at surgery. The DNA of the CDR3 is TGTGCCAGCACAGACACAACCTACGAGCAGTACTTC. It is translated as CASTDTTYEQYF.